The entry below describes one TCR beta chain. The data derive from a study of blood T cell repertoires in COVID-19. Study details: PBMCs, B-cell-depleted T cells, or T cells were the source of the cDNA or gDNA that made up the material.

Per the original data handling: Amplification with reference gene primers provided the estimates of nucleated cell counts. Data came from immunoSEQ multiplex PCR; TCRdb stores just in-frame clones and leaves some out. V, J and clone size are taken as reported in that table, and D and trimming were inferred from the DNA itself. The sample holds roughly 240,000 clones, 86% seen once. In Seattle, patients joined the study during active infection and were tracked longitudinally. In germline, CDR1 is LGHDT, CDR2 YNNKEL (reference sequence). The CDR3 totals 14 residues. V was clipped by 4 bases and J by 8 bases, with 17 bases between them.

This chain joins TRBV3-1 (or the pseudogene TRBV3-2) and TRBJ1-2; D not certain. This TCR derives from a woman older than 75 with COVID-19, enrolled during active disease. Sequencing was done on a sample of peripheral blood. The CDR3 region has the DNA TGTGCCAGCAGCCCCCTGGGCGGCCCTAGCGGCTACACCTTC. This gives the protein CASSPLGGPSGYTF.